This TCR beta chain was found in a study of blood T cells in healthy people across ages. This clonotype came up a few times. Its antigen is undetermined. A sample-barcoded 5' primer and a J-beta primer mix were used in a second PCR of roughly 7 to 11 cycles. Samples each returned at least 3 million CDR3-containing paired-end reads. Via MiXCR, TCRdb re-called the 5' RACE reads, giving one row per CDR3 protein. Found here are around 970,000 distinct CDR3 sequences, roughly 47% of them singletons; the top ten hold about a fifth. CDR3 length: 11 amino acids. V was clipped by 2 bases and J by 9 bases, with 8 bases between them. Germline V gene data show CDR1 as DFQATT and CDR2 as SNEGSKA (reference sequence). The study, taken as a whole, reports: There were more naive CD4+ cells and higher diversity in long-lived donors than in aged donors. A strong correlation was found between TCR beta diversity and the percentage of naive T cells. Researchers said unsorted PBMCs prevented a conclusive naive versus antigen-experienced comparison.

The chain has TRBV20-1 and TRBJ2-1; D is unclear. This sequence originates from a woman aged 60 to 75 in good health. The sample was blood. This chain's CDR3 is CSARKSGEQFF. CDR3 sequence (DNA): TGCAGTGCTAGAAAGTCGGGTGAGCAGTTCTTC.